The 5 T cell receptor beta chains below were found in one sample sequenced in a study of blood T cell repertoires in COVID-19. Data came from immunoSEQ multiplex PCR; TCRdb stores just in-frame clones and leaves some out. The sample holds approximately 250,000 clones, about 87% seen once. The specimen sequenced was peripheral blood. The receptors were sampled from an older woman with COVID-19, enrolled during active disease.

The chain carries TRBV7-3 and TRBJ2-2; no firm D call. Germline CDR1 SGHTA, CDR2 FQGTGA. V gave up 0 bases and J gave up 4 bases, with 6 bases separating them. CDR3 size: 14 residues. The DNA of the CDR3 is TGTGCCAGCAGCTTAACGTTCGGCACCGGGGAGCTGTTTTTT. Translation gives CASSLTFGTGELFF.

This clone was found a few times. The rearrangement joins TRBV5-1 to TRBJ1-5; 8 nucleotides line up with TRBD1. CDR3 length: 15 amino acids. In germline, CDR1 is SGHRS, CDR2 YFSETQ. The ends lost 0 bases at V and 4 bases at J; junction bases unmatched: 3. In DNA, the CDR3 is TGCGCCAGCAGCTTGGATGGGGACAGGAATCAGCCCCAGCATTTT. The encoded protein is CASSLDGDRNQPQHF.

CDR3 sequence: CASSISGTRHNEQFF. The CDR3 DNA sequence: TGTGCCAGTAGTATAAGTGGGACTAGACACAATGAGCAGTTCTTC. The rearrangement uses TRBV19 and TRBJ2-1; the match to TRBD2 covers 8 bases. Germline values: CDR1 LNHDA, CDR2 SQIVND (reference sequence). The CDR3 loop spans 15 amino acids. Trimming cost V 2 bases and J 5 bases; bases outside gene matches: 5. Combining the CDR3 with reference TRBV19 and TRBJ2-1 gives the whole variable domain DGGITQSPKYLFRKEGQNVTLSCEQNLNHDAMYWYRQDPGQGLRLIYYSQIVNDFQKGDIAEGYSVSREKKESFPLTVTSAQKNPTAFYLCASSISGTRHNEQFFGPGTRLTVL.

The V gene is TRBV27, the J gene TRBJ2-3, with D possibly being TRBD2 (6 bases). Germline CDR1 reads MNHEY; CDR2 reads SMNVEV (reference sequence). The CDR3 covers 17 residues. V dropped 3 bases and J dropped 4 bases, with 20 bases sitting between them. As DNA, the CDR3 is TGTGCCAGCAGTTTTCGATATGGGGGGAGTGGGCCAGATACGCAGTATTTT. Protein product: CASSFRYGGSGPDTQYF.

The J gene is TRBJ2-7, the V gene TRBV18; 7 bases line up with TRBD1. Germline V gives CDR1 KGHSH, CDR2 LQKENI. The CDR3 length is 12 residues. V was pared by 6 bases and J by 5 bases, with 4 bases of the junction left unmatched. The CDR3 protein is CASSLQGNEQYF. The CDR3 region has the DNA TGTGCCAGCTCTCTACAGGGGAACGAGCAGTACTTC.